A single sample is the source of the 30 T cell receptor beta chains below, sequenced in a study of response to subunit inactivated influenza vaccine (dated by TCRdb to 2017 to 2018). Libraries were built with RT-PCR. This sample was sequenced with an Illumina HiSeq 2500. TCRdb passed the public sequencing reads through fastp at Q25 and MiXCR, retaining productive beta sequences. Under each unique CDR3 protein, matching rows form one entry showing the most common genes and DNA. A total of approximately 700,000 distinct CDR3 sequences appear in this sample, 11% to 15% of them only once. The leading ten clones occupy 6.5% to 8.5% of the sample. The source material was PBMCs from blood, sampled less than 15 days before vaccination. The origin of the receptors is a man aged 45-65 years who received an inactivated influenza vaccine. Donor details come from another sample of the same person, matched by shared clones.

The chain carries TRBV6-2 or TRBV6-3 and TRBJ1-4, with D unresolved. The CDR3 consists of 14 residues. Germline CDR1 MNHEY, CDR2 SVGEGT. V was trimmed by 5 bases and J by 6 bases, leaving 13 bases between them. CDR3 protein: CASSAVLRDEKLFF. CDR3 nucleotide sequence: TGTGCCAGCAGTGCGGTGCTACGGGATGAAAAACTGTTTTTT.

This clonotype was seen more than once but under ten times. This chain uses TRBV12-3 or TRBV12-4 with TRBJ1-2; D may be TRBD1 (5 bases). The CDR3 loop spans 12 amino acids. The V end was cut by 7 bases, the J end by 5 bases, with 11 bases between. CDR3 DNA: TGTGCCAGCACCCAGGGACCTTATGGCTACACCTTC. Protein sequence: CASTQGPYGYTF.

V gene TRBV3-1 combines with J gene TRBJ2-2; D may be TRBD1 (6 bases). Germline loops: CDR1 LGHDT, CDR2 YNNKEL (reference sequence). The CDR3 loop spans 14 amino acids. V was trimmed by 2 bases and J by 7 bases, leaving 11 bases between them. In nucleotides, the CDR3 is TGTGCCAGCAGCCAATACAGGGTAAACGGGGAGCTGTTTTTT. This encodes CASSQYRVNGELFF.

This clonotype was counted only a few times. The CDR3 loop reads CASSLSGQGIHEQFF. The CDR3 DNA is TGCGCCAGCAGCTTATCGGGACAGGGTATCCATGAGCAGTTCTTC. V is TRBV5-1 and J is TRBJ2-1, with 9 bases that match TRBD1. Germline CDR1 and CDR2: SGHRS and YFSETQ. The CDR3 spans 15 residues. The ends lost 2 bases at V and 8 bases at J; junction bases unmatched: 8.

The genes are TRBV11-2 and TRBJ1-2, with 7 bases aligning to TRBD1. From germline, CDR1 is SGHAT and CDR2 FQNNGV. The CDR3 covers 14 residues. Germline trimming cut 4 bases from V and 6 bases from J; bases unmatched to any gene: 8. In DNA, the CDR3 is TGTGCCAGCAGCTCTAACAGGGGAATTCATGGCTACACCTTC. This encodes CASSSNRGIHGYTF.

The sample holds a few counts of this clonotype. This chain uses TRBV5-1 with TRBJ1-2, with D possibly TRBD1 on 6 matching bases. The germline V gene has CDR1 SGHRS and CDR2 YFSETQ. Trimming removed 5 bases at V and 6 bases at J, with 17 bases between. The length of the CDR3 is 14 residues. The CDR3 here is CASRGTPVSDGYTF. CDR3 bases: TGCGCCAGCAGGGGGACACCCGTTTCGGATGGCTACACCTTC.

V gene TRBV4-3 combines with J gene TRBJ1-5; no reliable D call. The CDR3 is 14 amino acids. Per germline, CDR1 LGHNA and CDR2 YSLEER. Deletions cut 1 base from V and 6 bases from J, with 10 bases between. The CDR3 DNA reads as TGCGCCAGCAGCCAAGCTCTAGGGATTCAGCCCCAGCATTTT. It yields the protein CASSQALGIQPQHF.

This clonotype was counted many times. This chain joins TRBV5-1 and TRBJ2-7; TRBD2 might be the D (6 bases). The CDR3 totals 16 residues. Deletions cut 6 bases from V and 0 bases from J, with 19 bases between. The germline V gene encodes CDR1 SGHRS and CDR2 YFSETQ. The CDR3 protein is CASTRGYGRSSYEQYF. Written as DNA, the CDR3 is TGCGCCAGCACCCGGGGGTACGGAAGGAGCTCCTACGAGCAGTACTTC.

This clonotype was seen once. The J gene is TRBJ2-1, the V gene TRBV7-8, with 9 bases identical to TRBD1. Germline V gene lookup returns CDR1 SGHVS and CDR2 FQNEAQ. The CDR3 contains 15 residues. Losses at the gene ends were 5 bases for V and 6 bases for J; bases not matched to a gene: 8. CDR3 region: CASSLPGQGSNEQFF. As DNA, the CDR3 is TGTGCCAGCAGCCTCCCGGGACAGGGATCCAATGAGCAGTTCTTC.

This clonotype was seen more than once but under ten times. CDR3 in DNA: TGTGCCAGCAGCCCCGACCACCAAGAGACCCAGTACTTC. It yields the protein CASSPDHQETQYF. This chain connects TRBV11-2 to TRBJ2-5; no clear D gene. This CDR3 contains 13 residues. Germline V lookup: CDR1 SGHAT, CDR2 FQNNGV. Trimming removed 5 bases from V and 0 bases from J, with 7 bases in between.

This clonotype was detected ten times or more. V usage is TRBV11-2 and J usage is TRBJ1-2; no clear D gene. V shed 1 base and J shed 3 bases, with 12 bases lying between them. The CDR3 runs to 15 residues. Germline CDR1 reads SGHAT; CDR2 reads FQNNGV. CDR3 amino acids: CASSLVPGEDYGYTF. DNA of the CDR3: TGTGCCAGCAGCTTAGTTCCCGGGGAAGACTATGGCTACACCTTC.

The gene calls are TRBV27 and TRBJ2-1; TRBD2 agrees at 8 bases. The CDR3 is 15 residues long. Germline CDR1 MNHEY, CDR2 SMNVEV (reference sequence). V lost 3 bases to trimming and J lost 5 bases; unmatched junction nucleotides: 6. The CDR3 DNA reads TGTGCCAGCAGTTTTTTCGCGGGGGGTCACAATGAGCAGTTCTTC. This codes for CASSFFAGGHNEQFF.

The table lists this clonotype with a few counts. V usage is TRBV9 and J usage is TRBJ2-5; D may be TRBD2 (5 bases). This CDR3 has 14 residues. Between the trimmed V and J ends, which lost 0 bases and 5 bases, there was a span of 11 bases. Germline values: CDR1 SGDLS, CDR2 YYNGEE. CDR3 in DNA: TGTGCCAGCAGCGTAGGGACGGCGGGTGAGACCCAGTACTTC. Translated, it gives CASSVGTAGETQYF.

The chain uses TRBV4-2 and TRBJ1-6; D remains ambiguous. The CDR3 spans 15 residues. Germline CDR1 and CDR2: LGHNA and YNFKEQ. The V gene lost 0 bases and the J gene lost 7 bases, with 10 bases spanning the gap. The CDR3 loop is CASSQDAGVNSPLHF. Written as DNA, the CDR3 is TGTGCCAGCAGCCAAGATGCCGGGGTCAATTCACCCCTCCACTTT.

This chain links TRBV20-1 with TRBJ2-1; 7 positions match TRBD1. V dropped 5 bases and J dropped 0; count of bases not matched to a gene: 10. Germline V gene sequence: CDR1 DFQATT, CDR2 SNEGSKA (reference sequence). The CDR3 spans 16 residues. For the CDR3, the DNA is TGCAGTGCTCTCAGGACAGGACCACACTCCTACAATGAGCAGTTCTTC. Translation: CSALRTGPHSYNEQFF.

In its sample, this clonotype was seen a few times. This chain uses TRBV16 with TRBJ1-1; tentatively, D is TRBD1 (6 bases). Germline CDR1 reads KGHSY; CDR2 reads FQNENV. CDR3 size: 15 residues. Trimming cost V 0 bases and J 6 bases, with 14 bases left between them. CDR3 loop: CASSQSGAGAPEAFF. The CDR3 DNA reads TGTGCCAGCAGCCAATCTGGAGCAGGGGCCCCTGAAGCTTTCTTT.

This clonotype came up a few times. This chain joins TRBV4-1 and TRBJ1-2; D remains unclear. CDR1 is MGHRA, CDR2 YSYEKL, per germline. V lost 2 bases and J lost 0, with 10 bases in between. The CDR3 has 15 amino acids. The CDR3 region is CASSQFGVANYGYTF. CDR3 nucleotide sequence: TGCGCCAGCAGCCAATTTGGGGTTGCTAACTATGGCTACACCTTC.

This clonotype was seen only a few times. V usage is TRBV4-1 and J usage is TRBJ2-3; D unclear. The CDR3 is 14 residues long. The V gene's germline CDR1 is MGHRA and CDR2 YSYEKL. Trimming removed 1 base from V and 1 base from J, with 6 bases in between. The DNA for the CDR3 is TGCGCCAGCAGCCAAGCCCAGGGCACAGATACGCAGTATTTT. Its translation is CASSQAQGTDTQYF.

V usage is TRBV6-2 or TRBV6-3 and J usage is TRBJ2-2; D not resolved. V lost 0 bases to trimming and J lost 7 bases, with 9 bases between them. There are 14 residues in the CDR3. Germline CDR1 reads MNHEY; CDR2 reads SVGEGT. The CDR3 nucleotides are TGTGCCAGCAGTTACTCCGCGGTTTTCGGGGAGCTGTTTTTT. It specifies CASSYSAVFGELFF.

This clonotype was detected ten times or more. The chain has TRBV12-3 or TRBV12-4 and TRBJ2-1; D call uncertain. V dropped 6 bases and J dropped 0 bases, with 9 bases sitting between them. This CDR3 has 14 residues. In DNA, the CDR3 is TGTGCCAGCAGCGACCGGAGCTCCTACAATGAGCAGTTCTTC. Translation gives CASSDRSSYNEQFF.

This clonotype was seen many times. The J gene is TRBJ1-5, the V gene TRBV12-3 or TRBV12-4; possibly TRBD1 for D (6 bases). V was clipped by 5 bases and J by 3 bases, with 11 bases between them. This CDR3 is 14 amino acids long. This chain's CDR3 is CASSPGTFNQPQHF. In DNA, the CDR3 is TGTGCCAGCAGTCCGGGGACATTCAATCAGCCCCAGCATTTT.

The rearrangement links TRBV4-1 to TRBJ2-7; D ambiguous. CDR1 is MGHRA, CDR2 YSYEKL, per germline. Trimming took 1 base from V and 4 from J, leaving 8 bases between them. CDR3 length equals 13 residues. In nucleotides, the CDR3 is TGCGCCAGCAGCCAAGGCAGCCTTTACGAGCAGTACTTC. Translating gives CASSQGSLYEQYF.

In its sample, this clonotype was seen a few times. The chain is built from TRBV2 and TRBJ1-1; a possible D gene is TRBD1 (6 bases). V was shortened by 5 bases and J by 7 bases, with 14 bases between the two germline ends. Per the germline V gene, CDR1 is SNHLY and CDR2 is FYNNEI. This CDR3 contains 13 residues. This CDR3 is CASSKSGAYEAFF. DNA for the CDR3: TGTGCCAGCAGTAAGTCAGGGGCGTATGAAGCTTTCTTT.

This clonotype was observed a few times. The CDR3 nucleotides are TGTGCCAGCAGCCCACTCGGACTAGCGGGGGTCGTAGATACGCAGTATTTT. Its protein product is CASSPLGLAGVVDTQYF. The chain joins TRBV11-2 to TRBJ2-3; 13 nucleotides match TRBD2. Germline lookup yields CDR1 SGHAT and CDR2 FQNNGV. The trim removed 5 bases at V and 5 bases at J, leaving 10 bases unmatched. This CDR3 contains 17 residues.

This clonotype was observed a handful of times. CDR3 DNA sequence: TGTGCCAGCAGCTTCCGGGACTTATCATACAATGAGCAGTTCTTC. Protein sequence: CASSFRDLSYNEQFF. The V gene is TRBV7-2, the J gene TRBJ2-1; D may be TRBD2 (6 bases). V shed 3 bases and J shed 4 bases, with 13 bases lying between them. The CDR3 has 15 amino acids. Per germline, CDR1 SGHTA and CDR2 FQGNSA.

This clonotype was detected only a few times. The rearrangement links TRBV6-1 to TRBJ1-5; D remains ambiguous. The germline gives CDR1 MNHNS, CDR2 SASEGT. The V gene lost 3 bases and the J gene lost 4 bases, with 7 bases spanning the gap. The CDR3 is 13 amino acids. The CDR3 bases are TGTGCCAGCAGTGACGAGTTTAATCAGCCCCAGCATTTT. The encoded protein is CASSDEFNQPQHF.

There are a few counts of this clonotype. The chain uses TRBV5-1 and TRBJ2-3; tentative D call: TRBD2 (6 bases). The V gene lost 0 bases and the J gene lost 0 bases, with 11 bases spanning the gap. This CDR3 has 16 residues. Germline V gene data show CDR1 as SGHRS and CDR2 as YFSETQ. The CDR3, as DNA: TGCGCCAGCAGCTTGGAACTGGCGGGGAGCACAGATACGCAGTATTTT. This encodes CASSLELAGSTDTQYF.

This clonotype was seen a few times. The chain couples TRBV25-1 to TRBJ1-1; 7 bases agree with TRBD1. With 1 base clipped from V and 11 bases from J, the junction kept 7 bases outside the gene matches. Per the germline V gene, CDR1 is MGHDK and CDR2 is SYGVNS. This CDR3 has 13 amino acids. Here the CDR3 reads CASSELRGRDAFF. In DNA form, the CDR3 reads TGTGCCAGCAGTGAATTGAGGGGGCGCGACGCTTTCTTT.

The chain uses TRBV12-5 and TRBJ2-3; D remains ambiguous. The V and J ends lost 7 bases and 1 base respectively, with 12 bases between them. CDR1 is LGHNT and CDR2 is FRNRAP in the germline V gene. The CDR3 sequence is 14 residues long. CDR3 region: CASVVSAGTDTQYF. The CDR3 DNA reads TGTGCTAGTGTAGTTTCAGCAGGCACAGATACGCAGTATTTT.

The J gene is TRBJ2-1, the V gene TRBV20-1; D may be TRBD1 (5 bases). This CDR3 has 13 amino acids. Trimming took 1 base from V and 9 from J, leaving 13 bases between them. The V gene's germline CDR1 is DFQATT and CDR2 SNEGSKA (reference sequence). CDR3 sequence reads: CSARVVGALEQFF. The DNA of the CDR3 is TGCAGTGCTAGAGTAGTAGGGGCGCTTGAGCAGTTCTTC.